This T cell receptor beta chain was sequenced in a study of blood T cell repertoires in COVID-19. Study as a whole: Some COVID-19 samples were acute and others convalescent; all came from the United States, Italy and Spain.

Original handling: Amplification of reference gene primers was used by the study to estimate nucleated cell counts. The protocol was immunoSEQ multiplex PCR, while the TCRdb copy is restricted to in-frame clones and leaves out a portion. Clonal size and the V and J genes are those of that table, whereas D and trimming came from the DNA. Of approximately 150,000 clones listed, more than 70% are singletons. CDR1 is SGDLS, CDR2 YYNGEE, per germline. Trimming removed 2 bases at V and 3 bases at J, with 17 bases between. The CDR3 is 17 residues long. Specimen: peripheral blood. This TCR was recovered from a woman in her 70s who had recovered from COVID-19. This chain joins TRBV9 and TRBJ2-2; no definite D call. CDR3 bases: TGTGCCAGCAGCGTCCGATCAATGGCCGCAGACACCGGGGAGCTGTTTTTT. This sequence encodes CASSVRSMAADTGELFF.